These 14 T cell receptor beta chains originate from one sample sequenced in a study of post-analysis software for immune sequencing data. Study-level points and caveats: A few TRBV segments appeared more often in patients than in controls, and TRBV5-6, TRBV5-1 and TRBV20-1 were among these.

No antigen has been assigned to these receptors. TCR beta cDNA libraries included unique molecular identifiers. TCRdb analysed the PCR reads with MiXCR anew, one entry per CDR3 protein. The data hold 650,000 to 850,000 distinct CDR3 sequences, with roughly 46% observed a single time. The sequenced material came from blood. These TCRs come from a girl aged 5 to 17 with multiple sclerosis.

A few counts support this clonotype. V usage is TRBV12-3 or TRBV12-4 and J usage is TRBJ2-4, with 7 nucleotides matching TRBD2. The DNA end is more similar to TRBJ2-7, so the J call may be wrong. This CDR3 is built from 13 residues. CDR3 loop: CASGPSGTYEQYF. CDR3 in DNA: TGTGCCAGCGGGCCTAGCGGTACCTACGAGCAGTACTTC.

This chain connects TRBV4-1 to TRBJ1-5, with 7 bases that match TRBD1. This CDR3 is 16 amino acids long. With V trimmed by 0 bases and J by 3 bases, 5 bases remained unmatched. Germline assignment: CDR1 MGHRA and CDR2 YSYEKL. In DNA, the CDR3 is TGCGCCAGCAGCCAAGAGGACAGGCCGTTCAATCAGCCCCAGCATTTT. Translating it yields CASSQEDRPFNQPQHF.

This clonotype was found a few times. The chain has TRBV12-3 or TRBV12-4 and TRBJ2-7, with D tentatively TRBD1 or TRBD2 (7 bases each). The J call may be wrong; the DNA end is better matched by TRBJ2-4. The length of the CDR3 is 13 residues. CDR3 region: CASSGQVAGIQYF. In DNA form, the CDR3 reads TGTGCCAGCAGCGGACAGGTAGCGGGCATTCAGTACTTC.

This clonotype was recorded a few times. The chain has TRBV29-1 and TRBJ2-7, with D tentatively TRBD1 (5 bases). The length of the CDR3 is 12 residues. Looked up from germline, CDR1 is SQVTM and CDR2 is ANQGSEA. The V end lost 7 bases, the J end lost 5 bases, and 15 bases lay between the germline ends. The CDR3 sequence is CSGGRADNEQYF. The CDR3 bases are TGCAGCGGTGGCAGGGCCGACAACGAGCAGTACTTC.

This clonotype was seen more than once but under ten times. The gene calls are TRBV6-2 or TRBV6-3 and TRBJ2-5, with a weak D call TRBD1 (6 bases). V lost 1 base and J lost 2, with 20 bases in between. The CDR3 runs 18 residues. Germline loops: CDR1 MNHEY, CDR2 SVGEGT. CDR3 in amino acids: CASSYLIRDTTDQETQYF. CDR3 in DNA: TGTGCCAGCAGTTACTTGATCCGGGACACAACGGATCAAGAGACCCAGTACTTC.

The CDR3: CATSVGHRVEQFF. CDR3 in DNA: TGTGCCACCAGTGTAGGTCACAGGGTTGAGCAGTTCTTC. The chain couples TRBV24-1 to TRBJ2-1; perhaps TRBD1 as D (6 bases). This CDR3 is 13 amino acids long. Trimming shortened V by 5 bases and J by 9 bases, and 13 bases separated the two germline ends. CDR1 and CDR2 from the germline V gene are KGHDR and SFDVKD.

V and J are TRBV7-2 and TRBJ2-3; 8 bases map to TRBD1. The CDR3 totals 16 residues. Germline loops: CDR1 SGHTA, CDR2 FQGNSA. J lost 9 bases, V lost 5 bases, and 16 bases had no gene match. CDR3 bases: TGTGCCAGCAGCGGGACAGGCGGCCCGACTAGGTACACGCAGTATTTT. Protein product: CASSGTGGPTRYTQYF.

This chain links TRBV12-3 or TRBV12-4 with TRBJ1-4; 7 bases map to TRBD1. The CDR3 is 15 residues long. With V trimmed by 1 base and J by 8 bases, 7 bases remained unmatched. The CDR3, as DNA: TGTGCCAGCAGTTTAGGACACAGGGGTTGGGAAAAACTGTTTTTT. This gives the protein CASSLGHRGWEKLFF.

The chain combines TRBV20-1 with TRBJ2-3; 9 bases fit TRBD2. The CDR3 contains 16 residues. The V and J ends lost 6 bases and 4 bases, in that order; junction bases with no gene match: 14. Germline V CDR1 and CDR2: DFQATT, SNEGSKA (reference sequence). The CDR3 loop is CSALRGSGRPSDTQYF. The CDR3 DNA sequence: TGCAGTGCCCTCCGGGGAAGCGGGAGGCCCTCAGATACGCAGTATTTT.

The chain links TRBV28 to TRBJ1-2; D uncertain. Per germline, CDR1 MDHEN and CDR2 SYDVKM. Trimming removed 2 bases from V and 5 bases from J, with 12 bases in between. The CDR3 runs to 14 residues. The CDR3 DNA reads as TGTGCCAGCAGTTTACCGGGAGTCCAATATGGCTACACCTTC. Its protein product is CASSLPGVQYGYTF.

This clonotype was seen a handful of times. This chain joins TRBV10-3 and TRBJ1-2; D not certain. V was pared by 7 bases and J by 2 bases, with 8 bases between. CDR3 length equals 12 residues. Germline CDR1 is ENHRY and CDR2 is SYGVKD. The CDR3 bases are TGTGCCATCACCCCGGGGAACTATGGCTACACCTTC. Translation gives CAITPGNYGYTF.

The V and J genes are TRBV10-3 and TRBJ1-2, with 9 bases identical to TRBD1. The trim removed 6 bases at V and 3 bases at J, leaving 5 bases unmatched. This CDR3 region has 14 residues. Looked up from germline, CDR1 is ENHRY and CDR2 is SYGVKD. The CDR3 spells CAIRADRGDYGYTF. The CDR3 region has the DNA TGTGCCATCAGAGCGGACAGGGGCGACTATGGCTACACCTTC.

The chain carries TRBV6-1 and TRBJ2-1; 9 nucleotides line up with TRBD2. This CDR3 is built from 17 residues. Germline V gene lookup returns CDR1 MNHNS and CDR2 SASEGT. The ends lost 6 bases at V and 6 bases at J; junction bases unmatched: 15. This chain's CDR3 is CASSPVNSGSLVNEQFF. The DNA for the CDR3 is TGTGCCAGCAGCCCCGTGAATAGCGGGAGCTTGGTCAATGAGCAGTTCTTC.

The V and J genes are TRBV13 and TRBJ2-7; 12 positions match TRBD2. The CDR3 is 13 amino acids. CDR1 PRHDT and CDR2 FYEKMQ come from the germline V gene (reference sequence). With 8 bases clipped from V and 2 bases from J, the junction kept 1 base outside the gene matches. CDR3 in DNA: TGTGCCAGCGCTAGCGGGAGGGCCTACGAGCAGTACTTC. This sequence encodes CASASGRAYEQYF.